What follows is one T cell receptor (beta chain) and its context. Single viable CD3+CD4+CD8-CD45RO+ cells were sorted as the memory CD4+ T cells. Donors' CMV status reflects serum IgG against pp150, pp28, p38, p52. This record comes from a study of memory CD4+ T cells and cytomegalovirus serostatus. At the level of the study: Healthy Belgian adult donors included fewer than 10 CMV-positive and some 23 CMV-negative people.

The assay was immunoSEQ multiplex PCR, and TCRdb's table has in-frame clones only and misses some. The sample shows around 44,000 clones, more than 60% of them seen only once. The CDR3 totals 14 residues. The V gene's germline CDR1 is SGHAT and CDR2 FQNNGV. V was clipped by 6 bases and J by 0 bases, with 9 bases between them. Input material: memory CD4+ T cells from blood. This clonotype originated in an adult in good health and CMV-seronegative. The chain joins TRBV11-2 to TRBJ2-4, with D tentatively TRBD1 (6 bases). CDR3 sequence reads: CASRDSLAKNIQYF. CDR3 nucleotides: TGTGCCAGCAGGGACAGTTTAGCCAAAAACATTCAGTACTTC.